The rows below give T cell receptor beta chains drawn from one sample of a study of vaccination effects on CD4 cells after COVID-19. The antigens of these receptors remain unknown. Libraries were prepared by immunoSEQ multiplex PCR; TCRdb keeps only in-frame clonotypes and omits some of them. The sample carries 60,000 to 70,000 clones, roughly 81% recorded once. The sequencing used CD4+ T cells from PBMCs cultured with HCoV-229E spike peptides, collected before COVID-19 vaccination. The origin of the receptors is a human donor who received a COVID-19 vaccine. The CDR3 runs from the conserved cysteine through the conserved F or W. The order of the fields is clone size, J gene, V gene, D gene, CDR3 DNA, CDR3 protein. D genes are given only for firm matches. Rows may omit the clone size; those that give it use once, few, many or a size class.

size: -
J: TRBJ2-5
V: TRBV24-1
D: TRBD1
DNA: TGTGCCACCAGTGATCCCGGGACAGGGGGAGAGACCCAGTACTTC
CDR3: CATSDPGTGGETQYF

size: -
J: TRBJ1-1
V: TRBV7-2
D: TRBD1
DNA: TGTGCCAGCACCCGGGGACAGGGGGGAAACACTGAAGCTTTCTTT
CDR3: CASTRGQGGNTEAFF

size: -
J: TRBJ2-5
V: TRBV5-1
D: TRBD1
DNA: TGCGCCAGCAGCTTGGCCGGGACAGGGCCAGGCCAAGAGACCCAGTACTTC
CDR3: CASSLAGTGPGQETQYF

size: -
J: TRBJ1-1
V: TRBV7-2
D: -
DNA: TGTGCCAGCAGGCAGAACACTGAAGCTTTCTTT
CDR3: CASRQNTEAFF

size: once
J: TRBJ1-5
V: TRBV7-2
D: -
DNA: TGTGCCAGCAGCATACTTTATAGCAATCAGCCCCAGCATTTT
CDR3: CASSILYSNQPQHF

size: -
J: TRBJ1-1
V: TRBV6-1
D: -
DNA: TGTGCCAGCAGTGAAGGCAGGGGCACTGAAGCTTTCTTT
CDR3: CASSEGRGTEAFF

size: -
J: TRBJ1-4
V: TRBV14
D: -
DNA: TGTGCCAGCAGCCATCCGACAGGAGGAGCAACTAATGAAAAACTGTTTTTT
CDR3: CASSHPTGGATNEKLFF

size: -
J: TRBJ2-3
V: TRBV10-1
D: TRBD2
DNA: TGCGCCAGCAGTGAGTCGTCGGGTAGCGGGGGATTTACAGATACGCAGTATTTT
CDR3: CASSESSGSGGFTDTQYF

size: once
J: TRBJ1-3
V: TRBV5-1
D: -
DNA: TGCGCCAGCAGAACAACCTCTGGAAACACCATATATTTT
CDR3: CASRTTSGNTIYF

size: once
J: TRBJ2-5
V: TRBV30
D: -
DNA: TGTGCCTGGAGCCCCGTACGTCGGGCGGAGACCCAGTACTTC
CDR3: CAWSPVRRAETQYF

size: once
J: TRBJ1-2
V: TRBV2
D: -
DNA: TGTGCCAGCTCTTCAAACACTTATGGCTACACCTTC
CDR3: CASSSNTYGYTF

size: -
J: TRBJ2-3
V: TRBV7-9
D: -
DNA: TGTGCCAGCAGCTTAGCGAAAAGCACAGATACGCAGTATTTT
CDR3: CASSLAKSTDTQYF

size: -
J: TRBJ2-1
V: TRBV28
D: TRBD1
DNA: TGTGCCAGCAGTTTTCAGGGGGCTAGGGAGCAGTTCTTC
CDR3: CASSFQGAREQFF

size: -
J: TRBJ2-2
V: TRBV24-1
D: -
DNA: TGTGCCACCAGTGATTGGGGGGGGGAGCTGTTTTTT
CDR3: CATSDWGGELFF

size: -
J: TRBJ2-3
V: TRBV27
D: -
DNA: TGTGCCAGCAGTTTCCAGGTGGCAGATACGCAGTATTTT
CDR3: CASSFQVADTQYF

size: -
J: TRBJ1-6
V: TRBV19
D: TRBD1
DNA: TGTGCCAGTAACGAGGGGGGATGGACAGGTCCCTCACCCCTCCACTTT
CDR3: CASNEGGWTGPSPLHF

size: -
J: TRBJ2-1
V: TRBV27
D: -
DNA: TGTGCCAGCAGTTTAGGAGGAAGAAGGAGTCGTTACAATGAGCAGTTCTTC
CDR3: CASSLGGRRSRYNEQFF

size: -
J: TRBJ1-5
V: TRBV7-2
D: -
DNA: TGTGCCAGCAGCCCTCAGGGGTTTAGCAATCAGCCCCAGCATTTT
CDR3: CASSPQGFSNQPQHF

size: -
J: TRBJ1-1
V: TRBV30
D: -
DNA: TGTGCCTGGAGTAAGGGGGGGACTGAAGCTTTCTTT
CDR3: CAWSKGGTEAFF

size: -
J: TRBJ1-1
V: TRBV3-1/TRBV3-2
D: -
DNA: TGTGCCAGCAGCCAAGATATGGCAGGGCAAATGAACACTGAAGCTTTCTTT
CDR3: CASSQDMAGQMNTEAFF

size: -
J: TRBJ1-5
V: TRBV6-4
D: TRBD1
DNA: TGTGCCAGCAGTGAACAGGGGGGGGCTCAGCCCCAGCATTTT
CDR3: CASSEQGGAQPQHF

size: -
J: TRBJ1-1
V: TRBV12-3/TRBV12-4
D: -
DNA: TGTGCCAGCAGTTTTTCGGAGGGGACAGCTTTCTTT
CDR3: CASSFSEGTAFF

size: -
J: TRBJ1-1
V: TRBV2
D: -
DNA: TGTGCCAGCAGTGATCGGGGGATATCCACTGAAGCTTTCTTT
CDR3: CASSDRGISTEAFF

size: -
J: TRBJ2-5
V: TRBV2
D: -
DNA: TGTGCCAGCAGTACCCTGGAGACCCAGTACTTC
CDR3: CASSTLETQYF

size: -
J: TRBJ2-2
V: TRBV2
D: -
DNA: TGTGCCAGCAGTGGGCAGAGGAACACCGGGGAGCTGTTTTTT
CDR3: CASSGQRNTGELFF

size: -
J: TRBJ1-1
V: TRBV5-1
D: -
DNA: TGCGCCAGCAGCTTGGCGACAATCAACACTGAAGCTTTCTTT
CDR3: CASSLATINTEAFF

size: -
J: TRBJ1-4
V: TRBV11-2
D: -
DNA: TGTGCCAGCAGCTTAGATCGCAGGGGCACTAATGAAAAACTGTTTTTT
CDR3: CASSLDRRGTNEKLFF

size: -
J: TRBJ1-2
V: TRBV4-1
D: -
DNA: TGCGCCAGCAGCCTCAGGGATGGCTACACCTTC
CDR3: CASSLRDGYTF

size: -
J: TRBJ2-3
V: TRBV5-1
D: TRBD2
DNA: TGCGCCAGCAGCTTGGCCTCCGGGACTAGCGGGAGGGATACGCAGTATTTT
CDR3: CASSLASGTSGRDTQYF

size: -
J: TRBJ2-5
V: TRBV4-1
D: -
DNA: TGCGCCAGCAGCCAAGATCGGCAGGGGGGGCAAGAGACCCAGTACTTC
CDR3: CASSQDRQGGQETQYF

size: -
J: TRBJ2-5
V: TRBV5-6
D: TRBD1
DNA: TGTGCCAGCAGCCCGGACAGGGTCGGGGCCCAAGAGACCCAGTACTTC
CDR3: CASSPDRVGAQETQYF

size: -
J: TRBJ1-2
V: TRBV6-1
D: TRBD1
DNA: TGTGCCAGCAGTGAGGACAGGGGACGGGGGATATATGGCTACACCTTC
CDR3: CASSEDRGRGIYGYTF

size: -
J: TRBJ2-5
V: TRBV9
D: -
DNA: TGTGCCAGCAGCTTCTTAGAGGGGGGGGGACAAGAGACCCAGTACTTC
CDR3: CASSFLEGGGQETQYF

size: -
J: TRBJ1-6
V: TRBV28
D: -
DNA: TGTGCCAGCAGCTCCGATTGGGCCCGTGGTCACTTT
CDR3: CASSSDWARGHF

size: -
J: TRBJ1-2
V: TRBV5-1
D: -
DNA: TGCGCCAGCAGCTTGGATGGGTCCGGGTACAGCTATGGCTACACCTTC
CDR3: CASSLDGSGYSYGYTF